This TCR beta chain was obtained from a study of CD8 T cells in Susac syndrome. The overall study: Of the sequenced Susac syndrome patients, roughly six had active disease and roughly eight were in remission.

As regards this clonotype: What it recognizes is unknown.

After extraction with the RNeasy kit, roughly 0.5 to 1 ug of the RNA was reverse transcribed using random hexamers. Via MiXCR, TCRdb re-called the immunoSEQ multiplex PCR reads, giving one row per CDR3 protein. The sample includes around 130,000 distinct CDR3 sequences, roughly 94% of them seen just once. The CDR3 is 15 residues long. V gave up 7 bases and J gave up 4 bases; unmatched junction bases: 11. The germline V gene has CDR1 SQVTM and CDR2 ANQGSEA. Study-wide results and caveats: Clonal expansion was present among Susac CD8+ cells. This expansion reached its peak in TEMRA cells and in active patients. Detection of Susac-specific public clones gave approximately 16 in total CD8+ repertoires and roughly five in CD8+ TEMRA repertoires.

The chain carries TRBV29-1 and TRBJ2-2; 8 nucleotides line up with TRBD1. This sequence originates from a human donor with Susac syndrome. The sample was CD8+ T cells from PBMCs. The CDR3 nucleotides read TGCAGCGCCGGCGGGGCAGGGGGCCGCACCGGGGAGCTGTTTTTT. Translated, it gives CSAGGAGGRTGELFF.